These 19 T cell receptor beta chains share one sample of origin, sequenced in a study of monozygotic twins with inflammatory bowel disease (dated by TCRdb to about 2019). The library was generated by 5' RACE. Sequencing used an Illumina HiSeq 2500. The reads were reprocessed in TCRdb, with one entry per CDR3 protein sequence and no accompanying DNA. The sample has fewer than 110,000 distinct CDR3 sequences on record. The ten largest clones add up to roughly 1.8% of the sample. Sequencing was carried out using blood. The receptors shown here come from a human donor with ulcerative colitis or Crohn's disease, or a healthy co-twin of an affected twin (not recorded which).

This sequence joins TRBV7-8 and TRBJ2-2; TCRdb names TRBD2, which stays unverified in the absence of DNA. This CDR3 region has 16 residues. The germline V gene has CDR1 SGHVS and CDR2 FQNEAQ. This chain's CDR3 is CASSPGTSEHTGELFF.

CDR3 protein: CASSSLEQVNTEAFF. This rearrangement joins TRBV27 to TRBJ1-1. The germline V gene encodes CDR1 MNHEY and CDR2 SMNVEV (reference sequence). There are 15 residues in the CDR3.

The chain is built from TRBV11-2 and TRBJ1-4. Per the germline V gene, CDR1 is SGHAT and CDR2 is FQNNGV. The CDR3 contains 14 residues. CDR3 residues: CASSLAPTNEKLFF.

This chain uses TRBV6-2 or TRBV6-3 with TRBJ2-2; TCRdb's D call, TRBD1, is unchecked because there is no DNA. CDR1 is MNHEY and CDR2 is SVGEGT in the germline V gene. The CDR3 totals 15 residues. The CDR3 here is CASRPGGTHTGELFF.

The V and J genes are TRBV10-2 and TRBJ2-5; TCRdb designates TRBD1, a call that cannot be tested without DNA. The V gene's germline CDR1 is WSHSY and CDR2 SAAADI. The CDR3 contains 12 residues. The CDR3 is CASGRGKETQYF.

The rearrangement links TRBV20-1 to TRBJ2-4; the D gene TCRdb calls, TRBD2, cannot be checked with no DNA. CDR1 and CDR2 (germline): DFQATT, SNEGSKA (reference sequence). The CDR3 is made up of 21 amino acids. This CDR3 is CSARAFRTSQSGPPGKNIQYF.

The chain carries TRBV5-1 and TRBJ2-3; the D gene TCRdb calls, TRBD2, cannot be checked with no DNA. Germline V gene data show CDR1 as SGHRS and CDR2 as YFSETQ. The CDR3 loop spans 19 amino acids. The CDR3 reads CASSLAGTFTSGRGHTQYF.

The chain combines TRBV20-1 with TRBJ2-4. The CDR3 spans 13 residues. CDR1 is DFQATT and CDR2 is SNEGSKA in the germline V gene (reference sequence). The CDR3 is CSARDLTKNMQYF.

The chain combines TRBV19 with TRBJ2-7; TCRdb lists TRBD1, though no DNA is available to test this call. This CDR3 is built from 15 residues. Per germline, CDR1 LNHDA and CDR2 SQIVND (reference sequence). CDR3: CASRRTGTGGYEQYF.

The CDR3: CSASDRGNSDTEAFF. The J gene is TRBJ1-1, the V gene TRBV20-1; TCRdb selects TRBD1, and the lack of DNA leaves this call unchecked. Germline lookup yields CDR1 DFQATT and CDR2 SNEGSKA (reference sequence). This CDR3 is 15 amino acids long.

The rearrangement uses TRBV5-6 and TRBJ2-3; the D gene TCRdb calls, TRBD2, cannot be checked with no DNA. The CDR3 has 16 residues. Germline assignment: CDR1 SGHDT and CDR2 YYEEEE. The CDR3 region is CASSSGLADITDTQYF.

V gene TRBV7-2 combines with J gene TRBJ1-5; TCRdb returns TRBD1, unconfirmable since there is no DNA. This CDR3 contains 13 residues. Per germline, CDR1 SGHTA and CDR2 FQGNSA. This CDR3 reads CASTPGLNQPQHF.

The chain links TRBV7-9 to TRBJ2-5; the D call from TCRdb, TRBD2, cannot be confirmed without DNA. The CDR3 runs to 14 residues. The germline V gene has CDR1 SEHNR and CDR2 FQNEAQ (reference sequence). The CDR3 spells CASRTSGMGETQYF. Complete variable domain (other parts from reference TRBV7-9 and TRBJ2-5): DTGVSQNPRHKITKRGQNVTFRCDPISEHNRLYWYRQTLGQGPEFLTYFQNEAQLEKSRLLSDRFSAERPKGSFSTLEIQRTEQGDSAMYLCASRTSGMGETQYFGPGTRLLVL.

V is TRBV7-2 and J is TRBJ2-5; TCRdb's D gene call, TRBD1, goes unchecked for lack of DNA. Germline CDR1 reads SGHTA; CDR2 reads FQGNSA. The CDR3 runs to 15 residues. The CDR3: CASSLAPTGGGTQYF.

The CDR3 loop is CASSLDRRDEQFF. The chain uses TRBV7-2 and TRBJ2-1; checking the TCRdb D call of TRBD2 is not possible without DNA. The V gene's germline CDR1 is SGHTA and CDR2 FQGNSA. The CDR3 covers 13 residues.

This chain links TRBV28 with TRBJ2-7; the D call from TCRdb, TRBD2, cannot be confirmed without DNA. The CDR3 loop spans 15 amino acids. Germline lookup yields CDR1 MDHEN and CDR2 SYDVKM. CDR3 protein: CASSTWTSGRYEQYF.

The chain links TRBV19 to TRBJ2-1. The germline CDR1 and CDR2 sequences are LNHDA and SQIVND (reference sequence). The CDR3 extends over 15 amino acids. The CDR3 protein is CASSIVADSYNEQFF.

The chain has TRBV5-1 and TRBJ2-2; the TCRdb D gene call, TRBD1, has no DNA to confirm it. The CDR3 has 15 residues. The germline gives CDR1 SGHRS, CDR2 YFSETQ. The CDR3 region is CASSLGQGATGELFF.

The V call is TRBV3-1, the J call TRBJ2-7; TCRdb names TRBD1, which stays unverified in the absence of DNA. The CDR3 consists of 15 residues. CDR1 LGHDT and CDR2 YNNKEL come from the germline V gene (reference sequence). CDR3 sequence: CASSQGLPGAYEQYF.